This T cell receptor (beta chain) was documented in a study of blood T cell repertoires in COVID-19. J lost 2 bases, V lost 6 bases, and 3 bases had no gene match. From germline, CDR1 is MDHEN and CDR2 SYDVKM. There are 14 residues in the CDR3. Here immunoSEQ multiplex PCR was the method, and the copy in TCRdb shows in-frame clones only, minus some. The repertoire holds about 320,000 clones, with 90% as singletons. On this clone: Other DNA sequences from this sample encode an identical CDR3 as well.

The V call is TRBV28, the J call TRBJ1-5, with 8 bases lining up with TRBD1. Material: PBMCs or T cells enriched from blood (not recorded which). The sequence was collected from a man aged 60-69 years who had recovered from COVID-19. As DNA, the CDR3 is TGTGCCAGCAGCTCGGGACAGGGCAATCAGCCCCAGCATTTT. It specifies CASSSGQGNQPQHF.